This T cell receptor beta chain was sequenced in a study of cytomegalovirus exposure and HLA in healthy donors. Researchers ran the PCR with 60 Vbeta and 13 Jbeta primers. The repertoire was sequenced with immunoSEQ multiplex PCR; TCRdb's copy has only in-frame clones and lacks some. The sample lists about 140,000 clones, 8.5% to 10% occurring once. This clone has more than one count but fewer than ten. This sequence originates from a man over 45 in good health and CMV-seronegative. Sequencing input: PBMCs.

CDR3 amino acids: CASSLQAGGGDETQYF. For the CDR3, the DNA is TGTGCCAGCAGTCTCCAAGCGGGGGGGGGAGACGAGACCCAGTACTTC. This rearrangement joins TRBV2 to TRBJ2-5; 10 positions match TRBD2. Germline V gene sequence: CDR1 SNHLY, CDR2 FYNNEI. There are 16 residues in the CDR3. The V and J ends lost 5 bases and 5 bases, in that order; junction bases with no gene match: 11.